This T cell receptor beta chain was sequenced for a study of cytomegalovirus exposure and HLA in healthy donors. The wider study: Out of about 190 million T cells, an earlier analysis found over 90 million unique TCR beta sequences in total. The study's early data release held around 85 million unique TCRs from HLA-typed donors.

The CDR3 is 14 amino acids. Trimming removed 0 bases from V and 4 bases from J, with 9 bases in between. Looked up from germline, CDR1 is LNHNV and CDR2 is YYDKDF (reference sequence). Primers for the PCR totalled 60 Vbeta and 13 Jbeta. Original processing methods: A later analysis counted approximately 80 million unique TCR beta chains, around 10 million shared. Assay used: immunoSEQ multiplex PCR; TCRdb lists only in-frame clones, some missing. The V and J calls and the clone size are those of that table, but D and trimming were determined from the DNA. The sample contains about 140,000 clones, 80% to 85% of which appear only once.

The clonotype was recovered from a woman aged 50 to 60 in good health and CMV-seropositive. The chain has TRBV15 and TRBJ1-1; a possible D gene is TRBD1 (6 bases). Source material: PBMCs. CDR3 coding DNA: TGTGCCACCAGCAGAGATCTCAGGGGCACTGAAGCTTTCTTT. It yields the protein CATSRDLRGTEAFF.